Presented here are 28 T cell receptor beta chains from one specimen sequenced in a study of response to subunit inactivated influenza vaccine. TCRdb re-called the RT-PCR reads with MiXCR, one entry per CDR3 protein. The table shows over 650,000 distinct CDR3 sequences, with around 20% occurring only once. The sequences come from PBMCs from blood, collected more than 4 days after vaccination. The source is a man aged 50 to 59 who received an inactivated influenza vaccine.

The rearrangement joins TRBV20-1 to TRBJ2-5; TRBD2 matches 9 bases. Per germline, CDR1 DFQATT and CDR2 SNEGSKA (reference sequence). This CDR3 is built from 14 residues. The V segment lost 6 bases and the J segment 5 bases; nucleotides outside the gene matches: 10. CDR3 amino acids: CSAYRREGRETQYF. CDR3 nucleotide sequence: TGCAGTGCCTATAGGCGGGAGGGCCGGGAGACCCAGTACTTC.

This clonotype was counted between two and nine times. The chain has TRBV7-2 and TRBJ2-1; no reliable D call. CDR1 is SGHTA, CDR2 FQGNSA, per germline. The ends were cut back, 5 bases at V and 3 bases at J, with 11 bases in the middle. This CDR3 has 14 amino acids. The CDR3: CASSPLGIYNEQFF. CDR3 sequence (DNA): TGTGCCAGCAGCCCCCTCGGAATCTACAATGAGCAGTTCTTC.

The V gene is TRBV15, the J gene TRBJ1-4; D is uncertain. CDR1 is LNHNV, CDR2 YYDKDF, per germline (reference sequence). CDR3 length: 15 amino acids. V lost 0 bases and J lost 5, with 10 bases in between. CDR3 in DNA: TGTGCCACCAGCAGAGAGATCGGGCGGAATGAAAAACTGTTTTTT. Translating gives CATSREIGRNEKLFF.

This chain uses TRBV28 with TRBJ1-4; D is possibly TRBD1 (5 bases). V lost 5 bases and J 8 bases, leaving 12 bases between the germline ends. The CDR3 is made up of 13 amino acids. From germline, CDR1 is MDHEN and CDR2 SYDVKM. The CDR3 sequence is CASSRGNREKLFF. The DNA for the CDR3 is TGTGCCAGCAGTCGGGGCAATAGGGAAAAACTGTTTTTT.

The genes are TRBV7-2 and TRBJ2-1; D remains unclear. With 8 bases removed from V and 9 bases from J, the gap between germline ends came to 8 bases. This CDR3 is built from 10 residues. Germline loops: CDR1 SGHTA, CDR2 FQGNSA. The chain's CDR3 is CASGLGEQFF. The CDR3 DNA follows: TGTGCCAGCGGCCTGGGTGAGCAGTTCTTC.

This clonotype was found a few times. The gene calls are TRBV6-5 and TRBJ2-1; D remains unclear. The germline V and J ends were trimmed by 6 bases and 12 bases, with 15 bases remaining between them. Germline CDR1 reads MNHEY; CDR2 reads SVGAGI. The CDR3 length is 12 residues. CDR3 in amino acids: CASSQTSEGQFF. The CDR3 region has the DNA TGTGCCAGCAGCCAAACATCCGAAGGGCAGTTCTTC.

The rearrangement links TRBV20-1 to TRBJ2-3; 8 positions agree with TRBD2. This CDR3 is built from 14 residues. V trimming: 4 bases; J trimming: 2 bases; junction bases outside the gene matches: 5. The germline CDR1 and CDR2 sequences are DFQATT and SNEGSKA (reference sequence). The CDR3 sequence is CSANSGGATDTQYF. DNA of the CDR3: TGCAGTGCTAACAGCGGGGGAGCCACAGATACGCAGTATTTT.

The rearrangement links TRBV7-2 to TRBJ2-1, with TRBD1 identical over 8 bases. J gave up 4 bases and V 5 bases, and 7 bases lay outside the gene matches. The CDR3 consists of 15 residues. Germline V lookup: CDR1 SGHTA, CDR2 FQGNSA. In DNA form, the CDR3 reads TGTGCCAGCAGCCCCGTGGACAGGGCATACAATGAGCAGTTCTTC. Its protein product is CASSPVDRAYNEQFF. Variable domain in full (rest from reference TRBV7-2 and TRBJ2-1): GAGVSQSPSNKVTEKGKDVELRCDPISGHTALYWYRQSLGQGLEFLIYFQGNSAPDKSGLPSDRFSAERTGGSVSTLTIQRTQQEDSAVYLCASSPVDRAYNEQFFGPGTRLTVL.

Regarding this clonotype: One base away lies a much larger clone, so this may be a sequencing read error. The chain couples TRBV10-3 to TRBJ2-7; D call uncertain. The CDR3 is made up of 11 amino acids. Germline V lookup: CDR1 ENHRY, CDR2 SYGVKD. The germline V and J ends were trimmed by 1 base and 4 bases, with 2 bases remaining between them. CDR3 nucleotide sequence: TGTGCCATCAGTGAGTTGTACGAGCAGTACTTC. Residues: CAISELYEQYF.

This clonotype has a handful of counts. The rearrangement joins TRBV11-2 to TRBJ2-7; D may be TRBD1 (5 bases). V lost 1 base, J lost 2 bases, and 12 bases lay in between. The germline CDR1 and CDR2 sequences are SGHAT and FQNNGV. CDR3 length equals 15 residues. The CDR3 sequence: CASSLVGQRTYEQYF. The CDR3 region has the DNA TGTGCCAGCAGCTTAGTGGGGCAGCGCACCTACGAGCAGTACTTC.

This clonotype was observed a few times. The V and J genes are TRBV7-2 and TRBJ2-1; TRBD2 matches at 9 bases. The germline CDR1 and CDR2 sequences are SGHTA and FQGNSA. J lost 0 bases, V lost 9 bases, and 6 bases had no gene match. The CDR3 covers 15 residues. For the CDR3, the DNA is TGTGCCAGTAGATCACTAGCGGGCTCCTACAATGAGCAGTTCTTC. Protein sequence: CASRSLAGSYNEQFF.

This clonotype turned up a few times. This sequence joins TRBV19 and TRBJ2-2, with 8 nucleotides matching TRBD1. V lost 5 bases and J lost 1; bases outside the gene matches: 3. Looked up from germline, CDR1 is LNHDA and CDR2 is SQIVND (reference sequence). The CDR3 is made up of 15 amino acids. The CDR3 DNA follows: TGTGCCAGTAGTGACGGACAGGGGAACACCGGGGAGCTGTTTTTT. Translating gives CASSDGQGNTGELFF.

This clonotype came up a few times. The gene calls are TRBV10-3 and TRBJ1-6, with 7 bases matching TRBD1. Germline V gives CDR1 ENHRY, CDR2 SYGVKD. After removal of 9 bases from V and 5 bases from J, the junction contained 4 bases not matched to a gene. The CDR3 runs to 13 residues. This chain's CDR3 is CAMRQGNNSPLHF. CDR3 DNA sequence: TGTGCCATGAGACAGGGAAATAATTCACCCCTCCACTTT.

This clonotype appeared a few times. The V and J genes are TRBV20-1 and TRBJ2-1; D may be TRBD1 or TRBD2 (6 bases each). Germline V CDR1 and CDR2: DFQATT, SNEGSKA (reference sequence). This CDR3 has 15 amino acids. Between the trimmed V and J ends, which lost 5 bases and 1 base, there was a span of 15 bases. CDR3 sequence reads: CSAPSRGVSYNEQFF. The CDR3 DNA is TGCAGTGCTCCCTCAAGGGGGGTTTCCTACAATGAGCAGTTCTTC.

The chain recombines TRBV4-1 with TRBJ2-2, with a tentative D call TRBD1 (5 bases). CDR1 MGHRA and CDR2 YSYEKL come from the germline V gene. Between the trimmed V and J ends, which lost 4 bases and 6 bases, there was a span of 18 bases. The length of the CDR3 is 16 residues. This CDR3 is CASSLPTQGVAGELFF. CDR3 coding DNA: TGCGCCAGCAGCCTTCCTACTCAAGGGGTAGCCGGGGAGCTGTTTTTT.

The V and J genes are TRBV20-1 and TRBJ2-7; 11 nucleotides match TRBD1. V trimming: 6 bases; J trimming: 4 bases; junction bases outside the gene matches: 5. Per germline, CDR1 DFQATT and CDR2 SNEGSKA (reference sequence). The CDR3 consists of 13 residues. In DNA form, the CDR3 reads TGCAGTGCCCCGGGACAGGGGGTATACGAGCAGTACTTC. It specifies CSAPGQGVYEQYF.

This clonotype was detected ten times or more. CDR3 sequence: CASSRRTSGATLNTGELFF. CDR3 DNA: TGCGCCAGCAGTCGTCGGACTAGCGGGGCCACGCTAAACACCGGGGAGCTGTTTTTT. The chain recombines TRBV5-1 with TRBJ2-2; TRBD2 matches at 12 bases. The junction had 13 bases not matched to a gene; V was cut back by 5 bases and J by 2 bases. Germline assignment: CDR1 SGHRS and CDR2 YFSETQ. The CDR3 length is 19 residues.

This clonotype was counted many times. The J gene is TRBJ1-2, the V gene TRBV12-3 or TRBV12-4; D is unresolved. This CDR3 is 12 amino acids long. Trimming took off 2 bases at V and 2 bases at J, with 3 bases between the two ends. In nucleotides, the CDR3 is TGTGCCAGCAGTTTAAAGAACTATGGCTACACCTTC. It specifies CASSLKNYGYTF.

The chain carries TRBV5-1 and TRBJ2-2; D gene unclear. Trimming removed 0 bases from V and 1 base from J, with 10 bases in between. CDR1 SGHRS and CDR2 YFSETQ come from the germline V gene. The CDR3 runs to 16 residues. In nucleotides, the CDR3 is TGCGCCAGCAGCTTGGAAGTGACCCTGAACACCGGGGAGCTGTTTTTT. This codes for CASSLEVTLNTGELFF.

This clonotype was seen ten or more times. This sequence joins TRBV11-2 and TRBJ2-1; D is unresolved. CDR1 and CDR2 from the germline V gene are SGHAT and FQNNGV. Trimming took off 2 bases at V and 4 bases at J, with 18 bases between the two ends. The CDR3 is 17 residues long. This CDR3 is CASSLRFGGSAYNEQFF. CDR3 nucleotide sequence: TGTGCCAGCAGCTTACGATTTGGCGGATCGGCTTACAATGAGCAGTTCTTC.

Written as DNA, the CDR3 is TGCGCCAGCAGCCAACAGGACCGAAACACCATATATTTT. Translating it yields CASSQQDRNTIYF. The rearrangement uses TRBV4-1 and TRBJ1-3, with D unclear. The CDR3 totals 13 residues. Germline values: CDR1 MGHRA, CDR2 YSYEKL. V lost 2 bases to trimming and J lost 5 bases, with 7 bases between them.

Many counts were recorded for this clonotype. The CDR3 loop reads CASSWTENTEAFF. The CDR3 DNA is TGTGCCAGCAGTTGGACAGAGAACACTGAAGCTTTCTTT. V usage is TRBV12-3 or TRBV12-4 and J usage is TRBJ1-1, with a weak D call TRBD1 (6 bases). Trimming cost V 4 bases and J 1 base, with 7 bases left between them. The CDR3 has 13 residues.

This clonotype was observed once. V is TRBV5-1 and J is TRBJ2-5; TRBD2 matches 7 bases. This CDR3 contains 15 residues. With V trimmed by 3 bases and J by 5 bases, 10 bases remained unmatched. Germline V gene sequence: CDR1 SGHRS, CDR2 YFSETQ. The CDR3 DNA reads as TGCGCCAGCAGCTGGAACCCTAGCGGCGGGGAGACCCAGTACTTC. It translates to CASSWNPSGGETQYF.

The chain is built from TRBV6-2 or TRBV6-3 and TRBJ2-2; 7 bases are shared with TRBD1. From germline, CDR1 is MNHEY and CDR2 SVGEGT. The CDR3 extends over 16 amino acids. The V gene end was trimmed by 2 bases and the J gene end by 3 bases; junction bases not matched to a gene: 6. The CDR3 is CASSYQDRWYTGELFF. The DNA for the CDR3 is TGTGCCAGCAGTTACCAGGACAGGTGGTACACCGGGGAGCTGTTTTTT.

This clonotype was seen ten or more times. This sequence joins TRBV20-1 and TRBJ2-3, with TRBD2 matching 9 bases. V lost 3 bases to trimming and J lost 3 bases; unmatched junction nucleotides: 10. Germline lookup yields CDR1 DFQATT and CDR2 SNEGSKA (reference sequence). The CDR3 is 16 residues long. The CDR3, as DNA: TGCAGTGCTAGGCTTGGACTAGCGACCGCGACAGATACGCAGTATTTT. Translated, it gives CSARLGLATATDTQYF.

This clonotype was detected only a few times. The V call is TRBV11-2, the J call TRBJ2-2; D is uncertain. Trimming cost V 1 base and J 3 bases, with 6 bases left between them. The length of the CDR3 is 14 residues. Germline values: CDR1 SGHAT, CDR2 FQNNGV. This chain's CDR3 is CASSLATHTGELFF. CDR3 coding DNA: TGTGCCAGCAGCTTAGCCACCCACACCGGGGAGCTGTTTTTT.

The rearrangement uses TRBV7-3 and TRBJ2-6; perhaps D is TRBD1 or TRBD2 (5 bases each). V lost 3 bases, J lost 3 bases, and 15 bases lay in between. From germline, CDR1 is SGHTA and CDR2 FQGTGA. The CDR3 spans 17 residues. CDR3 loop: CASSLLGGAGGANVLTF. The CDR3 region has the DNA TGTGCCAGCAGCTTGTTAGGTGGGGCGGGTGGGGCCAACGTCCTGACTTTC.

The chain recombines TRBV11-2 with TRBJ1-1; TRBD1 agrees at 11 bases. Germline V gene data show CDR1 as SGHAT and CDR2 as FQNNGV. The V and J ends lost 5 bases and 5 bases, in that order; junction bases with no gene match: 4. CDR3 size: 14 residues. The CDR3 loop reads CASSLDRGRTEAFF. CDR3 nucleotides: TGTGCCAGCAGCCTGGACAGGGGGCGTACTGAAGCTTTCTTT.